These T cell receptor beta chains were read from a single sample in a study of blood T cell repertoires in COVID-19. Generated by immunoSEQ multiplex PCR, the TCRdb table keeps only in-frame clones and is missing some. Altogether about 52,000 clones are present, about four fifths being singletons, with the ten largest covering roughly a quarter. Sequenced input: peripheral blood. These receptors came from a woman aged 80 or over with COVID-19, enrolled during active disease. CDR3s include the opening cysteine and the closing phenylalanine or tryptophan. A D gene is named only where the DNA matches it firmly. Size values are once, few and many counts, or a class for expanded clones, and some rows have none.

. | TRBJ2-5 | TRBV19 | . | CASSRTTGQAETQYF | TGTGCCAGTAGTAGGACAACAGGGCAGGCAGAGACCCAGTACTTC
. | TRBJ2-2 | TRBV3-1/TRBV3-2 | . | CASSLSTGNTGELFF | TGTGCCAGCAGCCTCTCGACAGGGAACACCGGGGAGCTGTTTTTT
. | TRBJ2-2 | TRBV7-6 | TRBD2 | CASRYVGLAGATGELFF | TGTGCCAGCAGATATGTTGGACTAGCGGGAGCCACCGGGGAGCTGTTTTTT
. | TRBJ2-4 | TRBV3-1/TRBV3-2 | TRBD2 | CASSHRPGSSGALGAKNIQYF | TGTGCCAGCAGCCACCGCCCCGGGTCTAGCGGGGCCCTAGGGGCCAAAAACATTCAGTACTTC
. | TRBJ2-6 | TRBV24-1 | . | CATGRSISGANVLTF | TGTGCCACCGGAAGGAGTATCTCTGGGGCCAACGTCCTGACTTTC
few | TRBJ1-1 | TRBV6-1 | TRBD1 | CASSDRDRGKNTEAFF | TGTGCCAGCAGTGATCGGGACAGGGGGAAAAATACTGAAGCTTTCTTT
. | TRBJ2-7 | TRBV5-4 | . | CASSLARGGSSSYEQYF | TGTGCCAGCAGCTTGGCCAGGGGCGGGTCTAGCTCCTACGAGCAGTACTTC
. | TRBJ2-3 | TRBV4-2 | TRBD2 | CASSYSGSGTDTQYF | TGTGCCAGCAGCTACAGCGGGAGTGGCACAGATACGCAGTATTTT
. | TRBJ2-7 | TRBV5-1 | TRBD2 | CASSFMGLAAGEQYF | TGCGCCAGCAGCTTTATGGGACTAGCGGCCGGCGAGCAGTACTTC
. | TRBJ2-3 | TRBV5-1 | TRBD2 | CASSSASGSSGTQYF | TGCGCCAGCAGCTCTGCTAGCGGGTCCTCGGGTACGCAGTATTTT
. | TRBJ2-7 | TRBV6-2/TRBV6-3 | . | CASSDLGSSYEQYF | TGTGCCAGCAGCGACCTTGGGAGCTCCTACGAGCAGTACTTC
. | TRBJ1-1 | TRBV10-3 | . | CAISESDSKNTEAFF | TGTGCCATCAGTGAGTCCGACAGTAAGAACACTGAAGCTTTCTTT
. | TRBJ1-4 | TRBV18 | . | CASSGRSNEKLFF | TGTGCCAGCTCAGGCCGGAGTAATGAAAAACTGTTTTTT
. | TRBJ1-2 | TRBV19 | . | CASSDEPGQAYGYTF | TGTGCCAGTAGCGACGAACCCGGACAAGCCTATGGCTACACCTTC
. | TRBJ1-2 | TRBV27 | . | CASSLRQNYGYTF | TGTGCCAGCAGTTTGAGACAGAACTATGGCTACACCTTC
. | TRBJ2-1 | TRBV2 | TRBD1 | CASSGQGAGYNEQFF | TGTGCCAGCAGTGGACAGGGGGCGGGCTACAATGAGCAGTTCTTC
. | TRBJ2-1 | TRBV7-9 | TRBD1 | CASSRDRGNEQFF | TGTGCCAGCAGCAGGGACAGGGGAAATGAGCAGTTCTTC
. | TRBJ2-1 | TRBV7-6 | TRBD2 | CASSAPGTRVGNEQFF | TGTGCCAGCAGCGCACCCGGGACTAGGGTTGGAAATGAGCAGTTCTTC
. | TRBJ2-1 | TRBV15 | TRBD2 | CATSRVAGSYNEQFF | TGTGCCACCAGCAGGGTAGCGGGATCCTACAATGAGCAGTTCTTC
once | TRBJ2-2 | TRBV2 | TRBD2 | CASTEIGGAGELFF | TGTGCCAGCACCGAAATTGGGGGGGCCGGGGAGCTGTTTTTT
. | TRBJ2-5 | TRBV10-2 | TRBD2 | CASRRTSGQETQYF | TGCGCCAGCAGGCGGACTAGCGGTCAAGAGACCCAGTACTTC
few | TRBJ2-3 | TRBV7-2 | TRBD2 | CASSLVGGRAPDTQYF | TGTGCCAGCAGCTTAGTAGGCGGGAGGGCCCCAGATACGCAGTATTTT